These 23 T cell receptor beta chains share one sample of origin, sequenced in a study of Tregs in tolerant kidney transplant recipients. No cognate antigen is known for these TCRs. The repertoire was sequenced with immunoSEQ multiplex PCR; TCRdb's copy has only in-frame clones and lacks some. The data show 15,000 to 25,000 clones, about 71% seen once. Specimen: Tregs from blood cultured with allogeneic cells. These receptor sequences come from a human donor in good health.

The gene calls are TRBV2 and TRBJ2-7, with 9 bases matching TRBD1. This CDR3 is built from 14 residues. With V trimmed by 6 bases and J by 5 bases, 8 bases remained unmatched. The germline CDR1 and CDR2 sequences are SNHLY and FYNNEI. CDR3 sequence reads: CASRNRDRVDEQYF. The CDR3 DNA reads as TGTGCCAGCAGAAACCGGGACAGGGTTGACGAGCAGTACTTC.

This clone was observed a handful of times. This chain links TRBV19 with TRBJ1-2; no firm D call. CDR3 size: 16 residues. V dropped 7 bases and J dropped 3 bases, with 21 bases sitting between them. Germline CDR1 is LNHDA and CDR2 is SQIVND (reference sequence). As DNA, the CDR3 is TGTGCCAGTACCCTCCGAGGCCCCGTCGCCCACTATGGCTACACCTTC. Its translation is CASTLRGPVAHYGYTF. Variable domain in full (rest from reference TRBV19 and TRBJ1-2): DGGITQSPKYLFRKEGQNVTLSCEQNLNHDAMYWYRQDPGQGLRLIYYSQIVNDFQKGDIAEGYSVSREKKESFPLTVTSAQKNPTAFYLCASTLRGPVAHYGYTFGSGTRLTVV.

The gene calls are TRBV27 and TRBJ1-2, with D possibly being TRBD1 (6 bases). The V end lost 5 bases, the J end lost 8 bases, and 12 bases lay between the germline ends. Germline lookup yields CDR1 MNHEY and CDR2 SMNVEV (reference sequence). The CDR3 length is 12 residues. CDR3 amino acids: CASSLGGRGYTF. Written as DNA, the CDR3 is TGTGCCAGCAGTCTTGGGGGCCGGGGCTACACCTTC.

This rearrangement joins TRBV27 to TRBJ1-2; D might be TRBD1 (5 bases). The CDR3 sequence is 13 residues long. The V end lost 8 bases, the J end lost 4 bases, and 14 bases lay between the germline ends. Germline V gene lookup returns CDR1 MNHEY and CDR2 SMNVEV (reference sequence). The CDR3 coding sequence is TGTGCCAGCCGGTCCGGGGCAGGCTATGGCTACACCTTC. Translated: CASRSGAGYGYTF.

The V call is TRBV6-5, the J call TRBJ2-1; D possibly corresponds to TRBD1 (6 bases). CDR1 is MNHEY, CDR2 SVGAGI, per germline. CDR3 length: 14 residues. V lost 5 bases to trimming and J lost 2 bases, with 10 bases between them. The CDR3 nucleotides read TGTGCCAGCAGTGCTCGGACAGCCTACAATGAGCAGTTCTTC. This codes for CASSARTAYNEQFF.

The chain recombines TRBV5-1 with TRBJ2-2, with D possibly matching TRBD1 (5 bases). Germline CDR1 and CDR2: SGHRS and YFSETQ. The V gene lost 0 bases and the J gene lost 7 bases, with 10 bases spanning the gap. CDR3 length: 14 residues. Here the CDR3 DNA reads TGCGCCAGCAGCTTGGTTAGGGGTCGCGGGGAGCTGTTTTTT. Translating gives CASSLVRGRGELFF.

The chain couples TRBV11-2 to TRBJ1-2; 8 nucleotides line up with TRBD1. This CDR3 contains 15 residues. Germline lookup yields CDR1 SGHAT and CDR2 FQNNGV. V trimming: 0 bases; J trimming: 7 bases; junction bases outside the gene matches: 7. This CDR3 reads CASSLDGQGITGYTF. DNA for the CDR3: TGTGCCAGCAGCTTAGACGGACAGGGCATTACTGGCTACACCTTC.

This clone was observed a few times. The chain couples TRBV5-1 to TRBJ1-3, with D unresolved. The V end was cut by 2 bases, the J end by 2 bases, with 8 bases between. This CDR3 has 14 amino acids. Germline V gene lookup returns CDR1 SGHRS and CDR2 YFSETQ. The CDR3 spells CASSFGGPGNTIYF. For the CDR3, the DNA is TGCGCCAGCAGCTTCGGAGGGCCTGGAAACACCATATATTTT.

J is TRBJ1-3 and V is TRBV7-8, with a possible D match to TRBD1 (6 bases). Trimming pared 1 base from V and 0 bases from J, leaving 10 bases between. This CDR3 contains 16 residues. CDR1 is SGHVS, CDR2 FQNEAQ, per germline. The CDR3 sequence is CASSLGGTHSGNTIYF. CDR3 nucleotides: TGTGCCAGCAGCTTAGGGGGGACACACTCTGGAAACACCATATATTTT.

This clone turned up a few times. The chain carries TRBV25-1 and TRBJ2-3, with no clear D. This CDR3 contains 13 residues. Germline V lookup: CDR1 MGHDK, CDR2 SYGVNS. V dropped 3 bases and J dropped 4 bases, with 8 bases sitting between them. In nucleotides, the CDR3 is TGTGCCAGCAGTGACGGTGTGCCAGATACGCAGTATTTT. It yields the protein CASSDGVPDTQYF.

This chain's CDR3 is CATSRPLAGNYNEQFF. Written as DNA, the CDR3 is TGTGCCACCAGCAGACCACTAGCGGGGAACTACAATGAGCAGTTCTTC. This chain uses TRBV15 with TRBJ2-1; 10 bases map to TRBD2. The CDR3 runs 16 residues. With 2 bases clipped from V and 3 bases from J, the junction kept 4 bases outside the gene matches. Per germline, CDR1 LNHNV and CDR2 YYDKDF (reference sequence).

In regard to this clone: Other nucleotide sequences from this sample produce the same CDR3. This chain connects TRBV18 to TRBJ2-5; D ambiguous. The germline V gene encodes CDR1 KGHSH and CDR2 LQKENI. Trimming left V 2 bases short and J 4 bases short, with 8 bases between. The CDR3 is 13 amino acids. CDR3 DNA: TGTGCCAGCTCACCAGGGTTGGGAGAGACCCAGTACTTC. Its protein is CASSPGLGETQYF.

This clone was detected only a few times. The chain carries TRBV2 and TRBJ2-2, with 8 bases identical to TRBD2. V gave up 5 bases and J gave up 4 bases; unmatched junction bases: 6. This CDR3 is built from 15 residues. The germline V gene has CDR1 SNHLY and CDR2 FYNNEI. CDR3 protein: CASSHEGLVTGELFF. As DNA, the CDR3 is TGTGCCAGCAGTCACGAGGGACTAGTCACCGGGGAGCTGTTTTTT.

The gene calls are TRBV7-3 and TRBJ1-6; no definite D call. Germline V gene data show CDR1 as SGHTA and CDR2 as FQGTGA. This CDR3 contains 14 residues. V was clipped by 0 bases and J by 7 bases, with 7 bases between them. CDR3 sequence: CASSLTAGNSPLHF. The CDR3 bases are TGTGCCAGCAGCTTAACGGCAGGCAATTCACCCCTCCACTTT.

V usage is TRBV7-2 and J usage is TRBJ2-5; 8 nucleotides agree with TRBD1. TRBJ2-7 matches the DNA end more closely, so the J call is doubtful. CDR3 length: 14 amino acids. Germline V lookup: CDR1 SGHTA, CDR2 FQGNSA. DNA of the CDR3: TGTGCCAGCAGCTTCAGGACAGGGCCCTACGAGCAGTACTTC. Translation: CASSFRTGPYEQYF.

The rearrangement uses TRBV4-2 and TRBJ2-1; 7 bases match TRBD1. Germline CDR1 LGHNA, CDR2 YNFKEQ. This CDR3 has 13 residues. The trim removed 0 bases at V and 9 bases at J, leaving 2 bases unmatched. The CDR3 sequence is CASSQETGTEQFF. The DNA for the CDR3 is TGTGCCAGCAGCCAAGAGACAGGGACTGAGCAGTTCTTC.

This sequence joins TRBV5-1 and TRBJ2-2; no clear D. Per germline, CDR1 SGHRS and CDR2 YFSETQ. V was cut by 2 bases and J by 7 bases, with 3 bases left in between. The CDR3 length is 11 residues. The CDR3 is CASSFIGELFF. Here the CDR3 DNA reads TGCGCCAGCAGCTTCATCGGGGAGCTGTTTTTT. The variable domain in full, with the rest retrieved from reference TRBV5-1 and TRBJ2-2, is KAGVTQTPRYLIKTRGQQVTLSCSPISGHRSVSWYQQTPGQGLQFLFEYFSETQRNKGNFPGRFSGRQFSNSRSEMNVSTLELGDSALYLCASSFIGELFFGEGSRLTVL.

The rearrangement uses TRBV25-1 and TRBJ2-2; D ambiguous. This CDR3 is 11 amino acids long. The germline V gene has CDR1 MGHDK and CDR2 SYGVNS. Trimming stripped 3 bases from V and 7 bases from J, with 3 bases between. The CDR3 region is CASSEYGELFF. As DNA, the CDR3 is TGTGCCAGCAGTGAGTACGGGGAGCTGTTTTTT. Looking up the rest from reference TRBV25-1 and TRBJ2-2 gives the full variable domain: EADIYQTPRYLVIGTGKKITLECSQTMGHDKMYWYQQDPGMELHLIHYSYGVNSTEKGDLSSESTVSRIRTEHFPLTLESARPSHTSQYLCASSEYGELFFGEGSRLTVL.

The chain couples TRBV6-5 to TRBJ2-7; D not certain. The CDR3 sequence is 15 residues long. V lost 3 bases and J 3 bases, leaving 15 bases between the germline ends. The germline V gene encodes CDR1 MNHEY and CDR2 SVGAGI. In nucleotides, the CDR3 is TGTGCCAGCAGTTATGACACGACGCCCTTCTACGAGCAGTACTTC. Translation gives CASSYDTTPFYEQYF.

The chain couples TRBV10-1 to TRBJ1-2; D is undetermined. The CDR3 has 13 amino acids. CDR1 WNHNN and CDR2 SYGVQD come from the germline V gene (reference sequence). V lost 3 bases and J lost 2, with 7 bases in between. CDR3 residues: CASSEWPNYGYTF. CDR3 nucleotide sequence: TGCGCCAGCAGTGAATGGCCAAACTATGGCTACACCTTC.

V gene TRBV10-3 combines with J gene TRBJ1-1; 10 bases match TRBD1. V lost 2 bases, J lost 8 bases, and 5 bases stayed unmatched. This CDR3 has 14 residues. Germline V gene data show CDR1 as ENHRY and CDR2 as SYGVKD. The CDR3 DNA is TGTGCCATCAGTGAGGCGACAGGGGGCAAAGAAGCTTTCTTT. It is translated as CAISEATGGKEAFF.

The CDR3 bases are TGTGCCAGCAGCTCCCTCTGGACAGGCGGTGGGAACATTCAGTACTTC. Translating it yields CASSSLWTGGGNIQYF. The J gene is TRBJ2-4, the V gene TRBV11-2; 7 nucleotides match TRBD1. Looked up from germline, CDR1 is SGHAT and CDR2 is FQNNGV. V shed 4 bases, J shed 7 bases, and the junction held 13 bases outside the gene matches. The CDR3 loop spans 16 amino acids.

The chain carries TRBV7-9 and TRBJ2-1; D is uncertain. Trimming removed 0 bases from V and 4 bases from J, with 16 bases in between. The germline CDR1 and CDR2 sequences are SEHNR and FQNEAQ (reference sequence). The CDR3 is made up of 17 amino acids. The CDR3 is CASSLALIAEEYNEQFF. The CDR3, as DNA: TGTGCCAGCAGCTTAGCTCTCATAGCAGAGGAATACAATGAGCAGTTCTTC.